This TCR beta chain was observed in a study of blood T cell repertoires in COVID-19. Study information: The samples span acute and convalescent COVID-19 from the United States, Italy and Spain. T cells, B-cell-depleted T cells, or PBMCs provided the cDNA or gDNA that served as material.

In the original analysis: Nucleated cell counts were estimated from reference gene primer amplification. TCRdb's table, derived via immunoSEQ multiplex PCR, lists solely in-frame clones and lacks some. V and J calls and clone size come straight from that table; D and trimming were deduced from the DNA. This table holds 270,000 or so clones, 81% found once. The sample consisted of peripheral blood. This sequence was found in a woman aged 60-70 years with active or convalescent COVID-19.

The chain's CDR3 is CASSFGGSSGANVLTF. In DNA form, the CDR3 reads TGCGCCAGCAGCTTCGGGGGGAGCTCTGGGGCCAACGTCCTGACTTTC. V gene TRBV5-1 combines with J gene TRBJ2-6, with 7 bases that match TRBD2. V lost 2 bases, J lost 0 bases, and 2 bases stayed unmatched. The CDR3 has 16 amino acids. Germline V gene lookup returns CDR1 SGHRS and CDR2 YFSETQ.